The 28 T cell receptor beta chains below come from one sample, sequenced in a study of cytomegalovirus exposure and HLA in healthy donors. PCR was performed using 60 Vbeta and 13 Jbeta primers. The data were produced by immunoSEQ multiplex PCR, yet TCRdb's version contains in-frame clones alone and is incomplete. The sample carries about 98,000 clones, under 70% recorded once. The sample comprised PBMCs. These receptors were taken from a man aged 45-60 years in good health and CMV-seronegative.

The gene calls are TRBV9 and TRBJ2-2; D possibly corresponds to TRBD2 (5 bases). The germline V and J ends were trimmed by 0 bases and 5 bases, with 14 bases remaining between them. CDR1 is SGDLS and CDR2 is YYNGEE in the germline V gene. The CDR3 has 16 amino acids. The CDR3 protein is CASSVDGMGSTGELFF. CDR3 coding DNA: TGTGCCAGCAGCGTAGACGGGATGGGTTCGACCGGGGAGCTGTTTTTT.

The V call is TRBV5-1, the J call TRBJ2-1, with 7 bases that match TRBD1. CDR1 and CDR2 from the germline V gene are SGHRS and YFSETQ. CDR3 length: 15 amino acids. V dropped 7 bases and J dropped 3; count of bases not matched to a gene: 10. CDR3 bases: TGCGCCAGCCACCAATGGGACAGTATCTACAATGAGCAGTTCTTC. Amino acids: CASHQWDSIYNEQFF.

This clone was recorded a few times. The rearrangement links TRBV19 to TRBJ2-7, with D unclear. The CDR3 length is 14 residues. Germline V lookup: CDR1 LNHDA, CDR2 SQIVND (reference sequence). V dropped 2 bases and J dropped 2 bases, with 10 bases sitting between them. The CDR3 protein is CASSILAEPYEQYF. DNA of the CDR3: TGTGCCAGTAGTATATTGGCAGAACCCTACGAGCAGTACTTC. Using reference TRBV19 and TRBJ2-7 for the parts outside the CDR3, the full variable domain is DGGITQSPKYLFRKEGQNVTLSCEQNLNHDAMYWYRQDPGQGLRLIYYSQIVNDFQKGDIAEGYSVSREKKESFPLTVTSAQKNPTAFYLCASSILAEPYEQYFGPGTRLTVT.

V usage is TRBV18 and J usage is TRBJ1-1; D is unresolved. CDR1 is KGHSH and CDR2 is LQKENI in the germline V gene. V was pared by 3 bases and J by 3 bases, with 14 bases between. CDR3 length: 15 amino acids. The CDR3 DNA reads TGTGCCAGCTCACCCGGTTTAAAGGAGCACACTGAAGCTTTCTTT. It translates to CASSPGLKEHTEAFF.

The chain carries TRBV28 and TRBJ1-2; unclear D gene. Germline V gene data show CDR1 as MDHEN and CDR2 as SYDVKM. Trimming cost V 6 bases and J 3 bases, with 14 bases left between them. CDR3 size: 14 residues. The CDR3 loop is CASSRAQDYYGYTF. CDR3 nucleotide sequence: TGTGCCAGCAGCCGTGCCCAAGACTACTATGGCTACACCTTC.

The chain employs TRBV18 and TRBJ1-1, with D uncertain. Germline loops: CDR1 KGHSH, CDR2 LQKENI. The CDR3 spans 13 residues. Trimming left V 1 base short and J 2 bases short, with 5 bases between. CDR3 residues: CASSPLTNTEAFF. CDR3 bases: TGTGCCAGCTCACCACTGACTAACACTGAAGCTTTCTTT.

The chain couples TRBV28 to TRBJ2-3, with 7 bases matching TRBD1. The CDR3 is 15 amino acids. Germline V CDR1 and CDR2: MDHEN, SYDVKM. Trimming removed 6 bases from V and 0 bases from J; junction bases left unmatched: 6. The CDR3 loop is CASSGQATSTDTQYF. CDR3 nucleotide sequence: TGTGCCAGCAGCGGACAGGCCACTAGCACAGATACGCAGTATTTT.

V usage is TRBV5-4 and J usage is TRBJ2-1, with a possible D match to TRBD1 (7 bases). Trimming pared 4 bases from V and 3 bases from J, leaving 17 bases between. The CDR3 has 16 residues. Germline CDR1 SGHNT, CDR2 YYREEE (reference sequence). Written as DNA, the CDR3 is TGTGCCAGCAGCCCCAGGGCGGGACAGAGCTACAATGAGCAGTTCTTC. It translates to CASSPRAGQSYNEQFF.

V is TRBV9 and J is TRBJ2-5; D gene unclear. The CDR3 totals 13 residues. The V and J ends lost 0 bases and 5 bases respectively, with 8 bases between them. Germline V gene sequence: CDR1 SGDLS, CDR2 YYNGEE. The CDR3 DNA reads TGTGCCAGCAGCGTAGCTTCGGAGGAGACCCAGTACTTC. Its translation is CASSVASEETQYF.

The rearrangement links TRBV7-6 to TRBJ1-5; a weak D match, TRBD1 (6 bases). The V gene lost 2 bases and the J gene lost 7 bases, with 12 bases spanning the gap. There are 14 residues in the CDR3. The germline V gene has CDR1 SGHVS and CDR2 FNYEAQ. The CDR3 DNA is TGTGCCAGCAGCTTATACGCAGGGGACCAGCCCCAGCATTTT. This encodes CASSLYAGDQPQHF.

The genes are TRBV19 and TRBJ1-6; D call uncertain. V lost 1 base and J 5 bases, leaving 6 bases between the germline ends. The CDR3 runs 14 residues. Germline V gene data show CDR1 as LNHDA and CDR2 as SQIVND (reference sequence). CDR3 sequence: CASSIAQNNSPLHF. The CDR3 DNA is TGTGCCAGTAGTATAGCACAGAATAATTCACCCCTCCACTTT.

This clone was found a few times. The CDR3 reads CAWRQGAAYEQYF. CDR3 DNA sequence: TGTGCCTGGAGACAGGGGGCCGCCTACGAGCAGTACTTC. V and J are TRBV30 and TRBJ2-7, with 9 bases that match TRBD1. The CDR3 totals 13 residues. The germline V gene encodes CDR1 GTSNPN and CDR2 SVGIG (reference sequence). J gave up 2 bases and V 3 bases, and 2 bases lay outside the gene matches.

This clone has just a few counts. The chain carries TRBV9 and TRBJ2-5; D is undetermined. Germline values: CDR1 SGDLS, CDR2 YYNGEE. The CDR3 is 13 amino acids. V lost 4 bases and J lost 5, with 12 bases in between. CDR3 amino acids: CASSSTSEETQYF. The CDR3 DNA is TGTGCCAGCAGCTCAACGTCCGAGGAGACCCAGTACTTC.

The chain uses TRBV6-4 and TRBJ1-6, with D hard to call. The V and J ends lost 0 bases and 10 bases respectively, with 13 bases between them. The CDR3 is 15 residues long. Per the germline V gene, CDR1 is MRHNA and CDR2 is SNTAGT. The CDR3 sequence is CASSDSIGGGSPLHF. The CDR3 DNA reads TGTGCCAGCAGTGACTCGATAGGAGGCGGGTCACCCCTCCACTTT.

CDR3: CASSSQGQPEAFF. For the CDR3, the DNA is TGTGCCAGCAGCTCACAGGGTCAGCCTGAAGCTTTCTTT. V gene TRBV7-5 combines with J gene TRBJ1-1; TRBD1, the D gene given by the table, was not confirmed from the DNA. TRBV7-5 is tagged as a pseudogene. The CDR3 contains 13 residues.

This chain links TRBV27 with TRBJ2-7, with a weak D call TRBD2 (5 bases). The CDR3 runs 11 residues. Germline V gives CDR1 MNHEY, CDR2 SMNVEV (reference sequence). Trimming took 7 bases from V and 9 from J, leaving 13 bases between them. The chain's CDR3 is CASTISGRQYF. CDR3 nucleotide sequence: TGTGCCAGCACCATAAGTGGGAGGCAGTACTTC.

The chain links TRBV5-1 to TRBJ2-1; 11 positions agree with TRBD2. Per the germline V gene, CDR1 is SGHRS and CDR2 is YFSETQ. Trimming took 4 bases from V and 10 from J; bases not matched to a gene: 10. This CDR3 has 15 residues. The DNA for the CDR3 is TGCGCCAGCAGCATCGGGACTAGCGGACCCAGGGAGCAGTTCTTC. Its protein product is CASSIGTSGPREQFF.

The chain couples TRBV6-4 to TRBJ2-1, with 11 bases identical to TRBD2. Trimming removed 5 bases from V and 10 bases from J; junction bases left unmatched: 7. The CDR3 covers 14 residues. Germline-derived CDR1 and CDR2 are MRHNA and SNTAGT. CDR3 amino acids: CASSLAGGDQEQFF. The CDR3 DNA reads as TGTGCCAGCAGTCTAGCGGGAGGCGACCAGGAGCAGTTCTTC.

This sequence joins TRBV15 and TRBJ2-7, with D possibly TRBD1 on 6 matching bases. Per the germline V gene, CDR1 is LNHNV and CDR2 is YYDKDF (reference sequence). The V end was cut by 0 bases, the J end by 4 bases, with 10 bases between. The CDR3 extends over 14 amino acids. Here the CDR3 DNA reads TGTGCCACCAGCAGAGACAGGGGACGGTACGAGCAGTACTTC. This gives the protein CATSRDRGRYEQYF.

This rearrangement joins TRBV27 to TRBJ2-1; 15 bases match TRBD2. Per germline, CDR1 MNHEY and CDR2 SMNVEV (reference sequence). This CDR3 has 15 amino acids. The ends lost 3 bases at V and 10 bases at J; junction bases unmatched: 4. The CDR3 spells CASSLGLAGGSEQFF. CDR3 nucleotides: TGTGCCAGCAGTTTGGGACTAGCGGGGGGATCGGAGCAGTTCTTC.

The chain carries TRBV5-6 and TRBJ1-4; 8 bases agree with TRBD1. Germline CDR1 is SGHDT and CDR2 is YYEEEE. The J segment lost 7 bases and the V segment lost 4 bases, leaving 9 bases of the junction unmatched. There are 15 residues in the CDR3. CDR3 amino acids: CASSIILDRAEKLFF. Here the CDR3 DNA reads TGTGCCAGCAGCATTATCCTGGACAGGGCTGAAAAACTGTTTTTT.

The chain couples TRBV6-1 to TRBJ2-1, with TRBD1 matching over 7 bases. The CDR3 is 12 amino acids. The germline V gene has CDR1 MNHNS and CDR2 SASEGT. V dropped 7 bases and J dropped 8; count of bases not matched to a gene: 5. The CDR3 coding sequence is TGTGCCAGCATTGGACAGGCCCATGAGCAGTTCTTC. Its translation is CASIGQAHEQFF.

The V and J genes are TRBV6-5 and TRBJ1-2; no reliable D call. Germline V gene data show CDR1 as MNHEY and CDR2 as SVGAGI. The CDR3 runs 13 residues. Trimming pared 2 bases from V and 4 bases from J, leaving 8 bases between. The CDR3 DNA sequence: TGTGCCAGCAGTTACACCGTGGCCTATGGCTACACCTTC. Its translation: CASSYTVAYGYTF.

The CDR3 loop reads CASTLGGSPPGQPQHF. The CDR3 DNA sequence: TGTGCCAGCACCCTGGGGGGGTCCCCTCCGGGGCAGCCCCAGCATTTT. The genes are TRBV28 and TRBJ1-5; D might be TRBD1 (5 bases). Trimming stripped 7 bases from V and 7 bases from J, with 23 bases between. CDR3 length equals 16 residues. From germline, CDR1 is MDHEN and CDR2 SYDVKM.

This clone was found a few times. The chain recombines TRBV5-1 with TRBJ2-5; maybe TRBD2 (6 bases). Trimming pared 0 bases from V and 4 bases from J, leaving 13 bases between. In germline, CDR1 is SGHRS, CDR2 YFSETQ. The CDR3 is 15 residues long. The CDR3 DNA is TGCGCCAGCAGCTTGGGCGGGGCGTATAGAGAGACCCAGTACTTC. It specifies CASSLGGAYRETQYF.

This clone has more than one count but fewer than ten. The V call is TRBV5-1, the J call TRBJ1-1; weak D call: TRBD1 (5 bases). Germline-derived CDR1 and CDR2 are SGHRS and YFSETQ. CDR3 length equals 14 residues. Between the trimmed V and J ends, which lost 6 bases and 3 bases, there was a span of 15 bases. CDR3 sequence reads: CASNQGLAYTEAFF. CDR3 sequence (DNA): TGCGCCAGCAATCAGGGCCTCGCCTACACTGAAGCTTTCTTT.

The chain links TRBV5-1 to TRBJ1-5; 10 bases fit TRBD1. CDR3 length: 15 amino acids. V trimming: 3 bases; J trimming: 5 bases; junction bases outside the gene matches: 5. The germline gives CDR1 SGHRS, CDR2 YFSETQ. CDR3 bases: TGCGCCAGCAGCTGGACAGGGGGGGGTGATCAGCCCCAGCATTTT. Translating gives CASSWTGGGDQPQHF.

V usage is TRBV7-2 and J usage is TRBJ2-1; D is possibly TRBD1 (6 bases). The V gene's germline CDR1 is SGHTA and CDR2 FQGNSA. The CDR3 has 18 amino acids. V dropped 1 base and J dropped 0 bases, with 16 bases sitting between them. DNA of the CDR3: TGTGCCAGCAGCTTAGAACTCTCGAGACAGGCCTCCTACAATGAGCAGTTCTTC. This encodes CASSLELSRQASYNEQFF.